Following are 27 T cell receptor beta chains from one sample sequenced in a study of shared clonotypes between healthy human individuals (dated by TCRdb to about 2020). The library was prepared using the immunoSEQ multiplex PCR assay. As stored in TCRdb, this immuneACCESS dataset retains in-frame rearrangements with V and J assigned. A fraction of the clones does not appear; measured against another copy, unresolved V genes explain less than half of the discrepancy, and the remainder lacks a known reason. This sample holds 1,500,000 or so clones; around 95% were observed only once. The ten largest clones represent 1.2% of the sample. The sample was naive CD4+ T cells sorted from blood. The cell subset or site label, read with the paper, signifies: CD45RA+ positively selected. These receptors were obtained from a man aged 25 to 45 in good health.

The chain has TRBV6-1 and TRBJ1-1, with D unclear. This CDR3 contains 14 residues. The germline V gene has CDR1 MNHNS and CDR2 SASEGT. V was cut by 3 bases and J by 1 base, with 9 bases left in between. DNA for the CDR3: TGTGCCAGCAGTGACAACTCCGGGAACACTGAAGCTTTCTTT. Its protein product is CASSDNSGNTEAFF.

The V and J genes are TRBV5-1 and TRBJ1-1; D perhaps matches TRBD1 (6 bases). Germline assignment: CDR1 SGHRS and CDR2 YFSETQ. Trimming took off 4 bases at V and 3 bases at J, with 22 bases between the two ends. This CDR3 spans 17 amino acids. The DNA of the CDR3 is TGCGCCAGCAGCCCGTTTAGCTCAGGGGTTGGAGACACTGAAGCTTTCTTT. This gives the protein CASSPFSSGVGDTEAFF.

This sequence joins TRBV5-4 and TRBJ2-5, with 9 bases fitting TRBD2. CDR1 SGHNT and CDR2 YYREEE come from the germline V gene (reference sequence). This CDR3 comprises 17 residues. V lost 4 bases to trimming and J lost 3 bases; unmatched junction nucleotides: 13. The CDR3 nucleotides are TGTGCCAGCAGCCCGCAGCCGGGCGGGAGGGCTGAAGAGACCCAGTACTTC. It specifies CASSPQPGGRAEETQYF.

The chain recombines TRBV9 with TRBJ2-3; 9 nucleotides match TRBD2. CDR3 length equals 16 residues. V lost 0 bases, J lost 5 bases, and 7 bases stayed unmatched. CDR1 SGDLS and CDR2 YYNGEE come from the germline V gene. CDR3 amino acids: CASSVVAGGPRDTQYF. CDR3 coding DNA: TGTGCCAGCAGCGTAGTGGCGGGAGGGCCGAGAGATACGCAGTATTTT.

The V gene is TRBV27, the J gene TRBJ2-7; 9 bases line up with TRBD2. The CDR3 is 15 amino acids. V lost 4 bases to trimming and J lost 4 bases; unmatched junction nucleotides: 8. CDR1 MNHEY and CDR2 SMNVEV come from the germline V gene (reference sequence). The CDR3 spells CASSSLAGGPYEQYF. DNA for the CDR3: TGTGCCAGCAGTTCTCTCGCGGGAGGGCCATACGAGCAGTACTTC.

The V gene is TRBV15, the J gene TRBJ2-3, with TRBD2 matching 7 bases. The germline CDR1 and CDR2 sequences are LNHNV and YYDKDF (reference sequence). With V trimmed by 6 bases and J by 8 bases, 11 bases remained unmatched. This CDR3 comprises 14 residues. The CDR3 sequence: CATRLSGAGGTQYF. CDR3 nucleotide sequence: TGTGCCACCAGGTTGAGCGGGGCCGGCGGTACGCAGTATTTT.

This chain joins TRBV5-6 and TRBJ2-3; TRBD2 matches 9 bases. Germline V lookup: CDR1 SGHDT, CDR2 YYEEEE. The CDR3 loop spans 14 amino acids. V trimming: 5 bases; J trimming: 3 bases; junction bases outside the gene matches: 4. CDR3 nucleotide sequence: TGTGCCAGCAGACTTCTAGCGGGAACAGATACGCAGTATTTT. Translating it yields CASRLLAGTDTQYF.

V gene TRBV5-1 combines with J gene TRBJ2-1, with TRBD2 identical over 11 bases. There are 16 residues in the CDR3. V shed 4 bases, J shed 4 bases, and the junction held 7 bases outside the gene matches. From germline, CDR1 is SGHRS and CDR2 YFSETQ. In DNA, the CDR3 is TGCGCCAGCAGCCGCGGACTAGCGGGCGTATACAATGAGCAGTTCTTC. It translates to CASSRGLAGVYNEQFF.

The chain joins TRBV4-3 to TRBJ1-5, with no clear D. Trimming removed 0 bases at V and 4 bases at J, with 10 bases between. The CDR3 is 15 residues long. Germline CDR1 LGHNA, CDR2 YSLEER. DNA for the CDR3: TGCGCCAGCAGCCAAGACGATGGGGAAAATCAGCCCCAGCATTTT. This codes for CASSQDDGENQPQHF.

This chain links TRBV10-3 with TRBJ2-7; 11 nucleotides agree with TRBD1. CDR3 length: 14 residues. Germline V gene data show CDR1 as ENHRY and CDR2 as SYGVKD. The V and J ends lost 6 bases and 7 bases, in that order; junction bases with no gene match: 8. The CDR3 DNA follows: TGTGCCATCAGGGGGACAGGGGGATCCGGAGAGCAGTACTTC. As protein: CAIRGTGGSGEQYF.

The chain combines TRBV27 with TRBJ2-7, with 9 nucleotides matching TRBD2. Looked up from germline, CDR1 is MNHEY and CDR2 is SMNVEV (reference sequence). The CDR3 consists of 15 residues. After removal of 7 bases from V and 2 bases from J, the junction contained 9 bases not matched to a gene. Written as DNA, the CDR3 is TGTGCCAGCAATCAGCTTGGCGGGAGGGCCTACGAGCAGTACTTC. Its translation is CASNQLGGRAYEQYF.

The gene calls are TRBV19 and TRBJ2-1, with D uncertain. V was pared by 3 bases and J by 0 bases, with 12 bases between. CDR1 and CDR2 (germline): LNHDA, SQIVND (reference sequence). The CDR3 has 16 residues. The CDR3 bases are TGTGCCAGTAGTATTTGGGTCCTAAGCTCCTACAATGAGCAGTTCTTC. The encoded protein is CASSIWVLSSYNEQFF.

This rearrangement joins TRBV29-1 to TRBJ2-4; perhaps TRBD1 as D (5 bases). V gave up 8 bases and J gave up 5 bases, with 10 bases separating them. From germline, CDR1 is SQVTM and CDR2 ANQGSEA. The CDR3 spans 11 residues. As DNA, the CDR3 is TGCAGCATATTGGGGCAAAACATTCAGTACTTC. Translation: CSILGQNIQYF. Based on the CDR3 plus reference TRBV29-1 and TRBJ2-4, the full variable domain is SAVISQKPSRDICQRGTSLTIQCQVDSQVTMMFWYRQQPGQSLTLIATANQGSEATYESGFVIDKFPISRPNLTFSTLTVSNMSPEDSSIYLCSILGQNIQYFGAGTRLSVL.

This sequence joins TRBV28 and TRBJ1-5; 7 bases align to TRBD1. CDR1 MDHEN and CDR2 SYDVKM come from the germline V gene. The CDR3 runs 16 residues. Trimming cost V 4 bases and J 4 bases; bases outside gene matches: 10. The CDR3 protein is CASSSHQGRGNQPQHF. The CDR3 nucleotides are TGTGCCAGCAGTTCTCACCAAGGCAGGGGGAATCAGCCCCAGCATTTT.

The rearrangement joins TRBV11-3 to TRBJ2-2; 10 positions agree with TRBD2. Germline V CDR1 and CDR2: SGHNT, YENEEA. The length of the CDR3 is 17 residues. J was trimmed by 1 base and V by 4 bases; bases with no gene match: 6. CDR3 in amino acids: CASSSGSSGRNTGELFF. DNA of the CDR3: TGTGCCAGCAGCTCAGGATCTAGCGGGAGGAACACCGGGGAGCTGTTTTTT.

The chain carries TRBV6-5 and TRBJ1-2; TRBD1 is a possible D gene (5 bases). The CDR3 consists of 11 residues. Trimming stripped 5 bases from V and 7 bases from J, with 8 bases between. The germline gives CDR1 MNHEY, CDR2 SVGAGI. CDR3 sequence reads: CASSNGGGYTF. CDR3 coding DNA: TGTGCCAGCAGTAACGGGGGTGGCTACACCTTC.

The chain recombines TRBV23-1 with TRBJ2-3; TRBD2 matches at 12 bases. TRBV23-1 is an ORF; its function is uncertain. The J segment lost 2 bases and the V segment lost 0 bases, leaving 3 bases of the junction unmatched. This CDR3 comprises 17 residues. The CDR3: CASSQSGLAGTTDTQYF. DNA of the CDR3: TGCGCCAGCAGTCAATCCGGACTAGCGGGAACCACAGATACGCAGTATTTT.

This clone came up a few times. The gene calls are TRBV27 and TRBJ2-5, with a tentative D call TRBD2 (6 bases). CDR3 length: 15 amino acids. Germline V lookup: CDR1 MNHEY, CDR2 SMNVEV (reference sequence). The V end was cut by 3 bases, the J end by 4 bases, with 15 bases between. CDR3 nucleotide sequence: TGTGCCAGCAGTTTCGGCGGAGGAGGGGTAGAGACCCAGTACTTC. It encodes CASSFGGGGVETQYF.

The chain recombines TRBV27 with TRBJ2-5; 11 bases line up with TRBD2. V shed 5 bases and J 2 bases; nucleotides not matched to a gene: 7. Germline CDR1 and CDR2: MNHEY and SMNVEV (reference sequence). The CDR3 contains 16 residues. Written as DNA, the CDR3 is TGTGCCAGCAGTCCCTGGACTAGCGGGCGTCAAGAGACCCAGTACTTC. Encoded protein: CASSPWTSGRQETQYF.

The chain recombines TRBV6-5 with TRBJ1-4, with no clear D. Per the germline V gene, CDR1 is MNHEY and CDR2 is SVGAGI. V lost 5 bases, J lost 0 bases, and 7 bases lay in between. The CDR3 runs 14 residues. CDR3 amino acids: CASSRTPTNEKLFF. In DNA, the CDR3 is TGTGCCAGCAGTCGGACCCCAACTAATGAAAAACTGTTTTTT.

J is TRBJ2-3 and V is TRBV10-2, with TRBD1 matching 7 bases. CDR3 length: 14 amino acids. V lost 4 bases to trimming and J lost 0 bases; unmatched junction nucleotides: 1. Germline V gene lookup returns CDR1 WSHSY and CDR2 SAAADI. The CDR3 sequence: CASSGTGSTDTQYF. For the CDR3, the DNA is TGCGCCAGCAGTGGGACAGGAAGCACAGATACGCAGTATTTT.

Here the CDR3 DNA reads TGCGCCAGCACCCAGCAGGGGGCGAACAATGAGCAGTTCTTC. Protein product: CASTQQGANNEQFF. The V gene is TRBV5-1, the J gene TRBJ2-1, with 8 positions matching TRBD1. The germline CDR1 and CDR2 sequences are SGHRS and YFSETQ. J was trimmed by 5 bases and V by 6 bases; bases with no gene match: 7. The CDR3 contains 14 residues.

The chain employs TRBV6-6 and TRBJ2-7; D tentatively fits TRBD1 or TRBD2 (5 bases each). This CDR3 has 13 amino acids. The germline CDR1 and CDR2 sequences are MNHNY and SVGAGI (reference sequence). V lost 0 bases to trimming and J lost 6 bases, with 9 bases between them. For the CDR3, the DNA is TGTGCCAGCAGTTACTCTTCCGGGGCCGAGCAGTACTTC. Translating it yields CASSYSSGAEQYF.

This chain joins TRBV7-2 and TRBJ1-1; D is unclear. The CDR3 is 11 residues long. V lost 5 bases, J lost 3 bases, and 4 bases lay in between. Looked up from germline, CDR1 is SGHTA and CDR2 is FQGNSA. CDR3 residues: CASSLYTEAFF. The CDR3 DNA is TGTGCCAGCAGCCTCTACACTGAAGCTTTCTTT. Full variable domain (outside the CDR3, taken from reference TRBV7-2 and TRBJ1-1): GAGVSQSPSNKVTEKGKDVELRCDPISGHTALYWYRQSLGQGLEFLIYFQGNSAPDKSGLPSDRFSAERTGGSVSTLTIQRTQQEDSAVYLCASSLYTEAFFGQGTRLTVV.

The chain recombines TRBV5-6 with TRBJ2-3; 10 bases map to TRBD2. CDR3 length: 16 residues. Trimming cost V 3 bases and J 4 bases; bases outside gene matches: 8. Germline CDR1 reads SGHDT; CDR2 reads YYEEEE. The chain's CDR3 is CASSSSSGSRSDTQYF. The DNA for the CDR3 is TGTGCCAGCAGCTCCTCTAGCGGGAGTAGATCAGATACGCAGTATTTT.

The chain combines TRBV28 with TRBJ1-1; D unclear. This CDR3 contains 11 residues. Trimming removed 10 bases at V and 4 bases at J, with 10 bases between. CDR1 is MDHEN, CDR2 SYDVKM, per germline. CDR3 DNA sequence: TGTGCCACCCGGTTGAGCACTGAAGCTTTCTTT. Amino acid sequence: CATRLSTEAFF.

The V call is TRBV6-1, the J call TRBJ1-2, with D maybe TRBD1 (5 bases). The CDR3 consists of 15 residues. V lost 4 bases and J lost 2, with 14 bases in between. The germline gives CDR1 MNHNS, CDR2 SASEGT. The CDR3 region is CASSAYPRGNYGYTF. CDR3 DNA sequence: TGTGCCAGCAGTGCCTACCCGAGGGGAAACTATGGCTACACCTTC.